What follows are 22 T cell receptor beta chains derived from one specimen sequenced in a study of Graves' ophthalmopathy and Graves' hyperthyroidism. The authors amplified TCR beta CDR3 regions from RNA transcripts. Second-round multiplex PCR followed a first-round RT-PCR using HTBI primers. TCRdb reprocessed the multiplex PCR reads via MiXCR and lists one record per CDR3 protein. Here the sample spans 200,000 to 300,000 distinct CDR3 sequences, around 45% being singletons. Sequencing used peripheral blood. Every receptor here comes from an adult man with Graves' ophthalmopathy.

The rearrangement uses TRBV19 and TRBJ2-2; 7 nucleotides agree with TRBD1. The V and J ends lost 0 bases and 7 bases, in that order; junction bases with no gene match: 11. Per germline, CDR1 LNHDA and CDR2 SQIVND (reference sequence). This CDR3 comprises 17 residues. In nucleotides, the CDR3 is TGTGCCAGTAGTATAGATCCTTATCAGGGGGAAAGCGGGGAGCTGTTTTTT. Amino acids: CASSIDPYQGESGELFF.

V is TRBV10-3 and J is TRBJ1-2, with 8 positions matching TRBD1. CDR1 ENHRY and CDR2 SYGVKD come from the germline V gene. The junction had 4 bases not matched to a gene; V was cut back by 4 bases and J by 0 bases. This CDR3 has 15 amino acids. The CDR3 DNA sequence: TGTGCCATCAGTGTAGGCAGGGGGCCTAACTATGGCTACACCTTC. It is translated as CAISVGRGPNYGYTF.

The chain couples TRBV27 to TRBJ2-2; maybe TRBD1 (5 bases). The length of the CDR3 is 15 residues. Germline-derived CDR1 and CDR2 are MNHEY and SMNVEV (reference sequence). The V end lost 2 bases, the J end lost 1 base, and 8 bases lay between the germline ends. As DNA, the CDR3 is TGTGCCAGCAGTTTAGACAGCGAGAACACCGGGGAGCTGTTTTTT. Translation gives CASSLDSENTGELFF.

In the case of this clonotype: One end of the junction is discordant with germline, which a read error may explain. This chain joins TRBV19 and TRBJ2-2, with D possibly TRBD1 on 6 matching bases. CDR1 LNHDA and CDR2 SQIVND come from the germline V gene (reference sequence). The CDR3 is 15 residues long. DNA for the CDR3: TGTGCCAGTAGTATCAGGGGTCGGGACACCGGGGAGCTGCTTTTT. Encoded protein: CASSIRGRDTGELLF.

The chain has TRBV19 and TRBJ1-1; D is unresolved. Trimming took 0 bases from V and 0 from J, leaving 14 bases between them. The CDR3 has 17 residues. The germline CDR1 and CDR2 sequences are LNHDA and SQIVND (reference sequence). The CDR3, as DNA: TGTGCCAGTAGTATAGATCTATGGAACAGTTTGAACACTGAAGCTTTCTTT. It encodes CASSIDLWNSLNTEAFF.

The chain links TRBV24-1 to TRBJ2-5; D is undetermined. Germline-derived CDR1 and CDR2 are KGHDR and SFDVKD. V gave up 7 bases and J gave up 2 bases, with 19 bases separating them. The CDR3 extends over 16 amino acids. Here the CDR3 DNA reads TGTGCCACCAGCAGCCAAGAGGACGGCCGACAAGAGACCCAGTACTTC. Protein product: CATSSQEDGRQETQYF.

A few counts support this clonotype. V usage is TRBV7-2 and J usage is TRBJ2-7; 7 bases line up with TRBD1. Germline V gene sequence: CDR1 SGHTA, CDR2 FQGNSA. The V segment lost 0 bases and the J segment 2 bases; nucleotides outside the gene matches: 4. The CDR3 spans 15 residues. The chain's CDR3 is CASSLARDSPYEQYF. CDR3 nucleotide sequence: TGTGCCAGCAGCTTAGCCCGGGACAGCCCCTACGAGCAGTACTTC.

CDR3: CASTLDGDRGYEQYF. In DNA, the CDR3 is TGTGCCAGCACTCTAGACGGGGACAGGGGCTACGAGCAGTACTTC. V gene TRBV10-3 combines with J gene TRBJ2-7; 10 bases fit TRBD1. The trim removed 10 bases at V and 3 bases at J, leaving 12 bases unmatched. Per the germline V gene, CDR1 is ENHRY and CDR2 is SYGVKD. The CDR3 has 15 amino acids.

The genes are TRBV11-3 and TRBJ2-7; 11 bases fit TRBD2. The CDR3 is 14 amino acids. V shed 7 bases, J shed 6 bases, and the junction held 8 bases outside the gene matches. The germline gives CDR1 SGHNT, CDR2 YENEEA. The CDR3 DNA follows: TGTGCCAGCACTTCAGAGGGACTAGCGGTCGAGCAGTACTTC. Translation: CASTSEGLAVEQYF.

This sequence joins TRBV7-2 and TRBJ2-2; TRBD1 matches at 7 bases. The CDR3 is 15 residues long. Per the germline V gene, CDR1 is SGHTA and CDR2 is FQGNSA. J was trimmed by 5 bases and V by 2 bases; bases with no gene match: 5. CDR3 amino acids: CASSLQGTVTGELFF. CDR3 nucleotides: TGTGCCAGCAGCTTACAGGGGACAGTTACCGGGGAGCTGTTTTTT.

The chain couples TRBV29-1 to TRBJ2-3; 8 bases match TRBD2. The CDR3 contains 15 residues. Trimming removed 1 base from V and 5 bases from J; junction bases left unmatched: 8. Germline-derived CDR1 and CDR2 are SQVTM and ANQGSEA. The CDR3 loop is CSVEATGTRGDTQYF. The CDR3 coding sequence is TGCAGCGTTGAAGCAACCGGGACTAGGGGAGATACGCAGTATTTT.

This clonotype was picked up many times. The chain joins TRBV10-3 to TRBJ2-6, with a weak D call TRBD1 (9 bases). The CDR3 is 19 residues long. V lost 6 bases to trimming and J lost 1 base, with 22 bases between them. Per the germline V gene, CDR1 is ENHRY and CDR2 is SYGVKD. The CDR3 sequence: CAISAAGGQGLSGANVLTF. The CDR3 nucleotides read TGTGCCATCAGCGCGGCGGGGGGACAGGGCCTTTCTGGGGCCAACGTCCTGACTTTC.

The chain links TRBV24-1 to TRBJ2-2; D unresolved. The V gene lost 0 bases and the J gene lost 4 bases, with 8 bases spanning the gap. The CDR3 covers 15 residues. CDR1 and CDR2 from the germline V gene are KGHDR and SFDVKD. The DNA for the CDR3 is TGTGCCACCAGTGATTTGCCTTATCCCACCGGGGAGCTGTTTTTT. Encoded protein: CATSDLPYPTGELFF.

This clonotype was observed many times. This chain connects TRBV29-1 to TRBJ1-3, with 8 bases aligning to TRBD1. V lost 3 bases, J lost 8 bases, and 3 bases stayed unmatched. Germline lookup yields CDR1 SQVTM and CDR2 ANQGSEA. This CDR3 is built from 12 residues. The CDR3 DNA sequence: TGCAGCGTTGACGAGACAGGGGACACCATATATTTT. Translation gives CSVDETGDTIYF. The full variable domain, with the rest looked up from reference TRBV29-1 and TRBJ1-3, is SAVISQKPSRDICQRGTSLTIQCQVDSQVTMMFWYRQQPGQSLTLIATANQGSEATYESGFVIDKFPISRPNLTFSTLTVSNMSPEDSSIYLCSVDETGDTIYFGEGSWLTVV.

The rearrangement links TRBV15 to TRBJ1-6; no definite D call. Trimming removed 0 bases from V and 10 bases from J, with 19 bases in between. The CDR3 contains 17 residues. Germline CDR1 LNHNV, CDR2 YYDKDF (reference sequence). The CDR3 here is CATSRDRFLGGSSPLHF. The CDR3 DNA is TGTGCCACCAGCAGAGATCGTTTTCTTGGAGGTTCCTCACCCCTCCACTTT.

The rearrangement links TRBV9 to TRBJ2-2; D call uncertain. V was pared by 0 bases and J by 4 bases, with 13 bases between. This CDR3 has 16 amino acids. CDR1 and CDR2 (germline): SGDLS, YYNGEE. Here the CDR3 DNA reads TGTGCCAGCAGCGTAGAAGGGTTTCGGATCACCGGGGAGCTGTTTTTT. Translation gives CASSVEGFRITGELFF.

Details on this clonotype: Its ends do not fully match the called genes, so a read error is possible. The rearrangement links TRBV7-6 to TRBJ1-1; D gene unclear. The CDR3 spans 13 residues. CDR1 and CDR2 (germline): SGHVS, FNYEAQ. CDR3 amino acids: CASSQERNTEAFF. CDR3 sequence (DNA): TGCGCCAGCAGCCAAGAAAGGAACACTGAAGCTTTCTTT.

This rearrangement joins TRBV19 to TRBJ2-7; D might be TRBD2 (7 bases). CDR1 LNHDA and CDR2 SQIVND come from the germline V gene (reference sequence). Between the trimmed V and J ends, which lost 5 bases and 0 bases, there was a span of 17 bases. The CDR3 loop spans 16 amino acids. This CDR3 is CASSSGGREISYEQYF. Written as DNA, the CDR3 is TGTGCCAGTAGTTCCGGGGGGCGGGAGATCTCCTACGAGCAGTACTTC.

This clonotype was recorded a few times. The chain links TRBV28 to TRBJ2-5; D is possibly TRBD2 (6 bases). Germline CDR1 is MDHEN and CDR2 is SYDVKM. The CDR3 has 15 residues. The V and J ends lost 0 bases and 5 bases respectively, with 13 bases between them. In nucleotides, the CDR3 is TGTGCCAGCAGTTTATGGGGGGGTACAAGGGAGACCCAGTACTTC. This encodes CASSLWGGTRETQYF. The full variable domain, with the rest looked up from reference TRBV28 and TRBJ2-5, is DVKVTQSSRYLVKRTGEKVFLECVQDMDHENMFWYRQDPGLGLRLIYFSYDVKMKEKGDIPEGYSVSREKKERFSLILESASTNQTSMYLCASSLWGGTRETQYFGPGTRLLVL.

The CDR3 region has the DNA TGTGCCAGCAGTCGATGGACAGGGGAAAGCGAGCAGTACTTC. It is translated as CASSRWTGESEQYF. The chain joins TRBV12-3 or TRBV12-4 to TRBJ2-5; TRBD1 matches 9 bases. The J call may be faulty, since TRBJ2-7 better matches the DNA end. CDR3 size: 14 residues.

This chain joins TRBV9 and TRBJ1-4; D is possibly TRBD1 (5 bases). This CDR3 is built from 13 residues. CDR1 and CDR2 from the germline V gene are SGDLS and YYNGEE. The ends were cut back, 4 bases at V and 8 bases at J, with 12 bases in the middle. The DNA of the CDR3 is TGTGCCAGCAGCTTCGGGGCAGAGGAAAAACTGTTTTTT. Translating gives CASSFGAEEKLFF.

This clonotype was seen only a few times. The V and J genes are TRBV9 and TRBJ1-2; 7 bases agree with TRBD1. The germline V gene has CDR1 SGDLS and CDR2 YYNGEE. J gave up 6 bases and V 6 bases, and 5 bases lay outside the gene matches. CDR3 length: 12 amino acids. The CDR3 is CASNSDRDGYTF. The CDR3 nucleotides read TGTGCCAGCAACAGCGACAGGGATGGCTACACCTTC.